These T cell receptor beta chains were read from a single sample in a study of shared clonotypes between healthy human individuals. Generated by immunoSEQ multiplex PCR, the TCRdb table keeps only in-frame clones and is missing some. The table lists about 480,000 clones, over 60% of them singletons. Source material: PBMCs. The source is a woman aged 40 to 49 in good health. Some clones in this sample may be carry-over from other donors' samples. The CDR3 runs from the conserved cysteine through the conserved F or W. The order of the fields is CDR3 protein, CDR3 DNA, V gene, D gene, clone size, J gene, CDR3 length. D genes are given only for firm matches. A clone size is listed for some rows: how often the clone was seen (once, few, many), or a class if it is expanded.

CASRPQSNYEQYF | TGTGCCAGCAGACCACAAAGCAACTACGAGCAGTACTTC | TRBV28 | . | . | TRBJ2-7 | 13
CASSLVAWNTGELFF | TGTGCCAGCAGCTTAGTGGCCTGGAACACCGGGGAGCTGTTTTTT | TRBV7-2 | . | . | TRBJ2-2 | 15
CASSPTSTDTQYF | TGTGCCAGCTCACCGACTAGCACAGATACGCAGTATTTT | TRBV18 | . | . | TRBJ2-3 | 13
CASSDPKGQGENIQYF | TGTGCCAGCAGTGACCCCAAGGGACAGGGGGAAAACATTCAGTACTTC | TRBV25-1 | TRBD1 | . | TRBJ2-4 | 16
CASSPLGARGYTF | TGTGCCAGCAGCCCCTTGGGGGCCCGGGGCTACACCTTC | TRBV7-5 | . | . | TRBJ1-2 | 13
CAISNSGTGGQEQFF | TGTGCCATCAGTAACTCCGGGACAGGGGGCCAGGAGCAGTTCTTC | TRBV10-3 | TRBD1 | once | TRBJ2-1 | 15
CASSEEWRDKNF | TGTGCCAGCAGTGAAGAATGGCGGGACAAGAACTTC | TRBV6-1 | . | . | TRBJ1-2 | 12
CASSPGLAGRHPYEQYF | TGTGCCAGCAGTCCAGGACTAGCGGGCAGACATCCCTACGAGCAGTACTTC | TRBV28 | TRBD2 | . | TRBJ2-7 | 17
CASSFRTGNYGYTF | TGTGCCAGCAGTTTTCGGACAGGGAACTATGGCTACACCTTC | TRBV6-5 | TRBD1 | . | TRBJ1-2 | 14
CAIGPSRNNQPQHF | TGTGCCATCGGTCCTTCCAGGAACAATCAGCCCCAGCATTTT | TRBV10-3 | . | . | TRBJ1-5 | 14
CASSYPVWGGKNIQYF | TGTGCCAGCAGTTACCCAGTTTGGGGAGGCAAAAACATTCAGTACTTC | TRBV6-6 | . | . | TRBJ2-4 | 16
CASRPAGGADTQYF | TGTGCCAGCAGACCAGCGGGAGGCGCAGATACGCAGTATTTT | TRBV27 | TRBD2 | . | TRBJ2-3 | 14
CATPRKYGYTF | TGTGCCACCCCCCGGAAGTATGGCTACACCTTC | TRBV27 | . | . | TRBJ1-2 | 11
CASSPTGSGNTIYF | TGTGCCAGCAGCCCCACGGGCTCTGGAAACACCATATATTTT | TRBV11-3 | . | . | TRBJ1-3 | 14
CASSPPTYGYTF | TGTGCCAGCTCACCACCTACATATGGCTACACCTTC | TRBV18 | . | . | TRBJ1-2 | 12
CASSSITGAGANVLTF | TGTGCCAGCAGCTCGATCACAGGGGCTGGGGCCAACGTCCTGACTTTC | TRBV7-9 | TRBD1 | . | TRBJ2-6 | 16
CTSSQEPGAPDTQYF | TGCACCAGCAGCCAAGAGCCCGGGGCCCCAGATACGCAGTATTTT | TRBV1 | . | many | TRBJ2-3 | 15